This T cell receptor beta chain is drawn from a study of blood T cell repertoires in COVID-19. Background on the study: Italy, Spain and the United States were the sources of the convalescent and acute COVID-19 samples. The analysed material was cDNA or gDNA that came from T cells, B-cell-depleted T cells, or PBMCs.

Per the original data handling: Amplifying reference gene primers gave estimates of nucleated cell counts. Sequenced by immunoSEQ multiplex PCR; TCRdb stores in-frame clones only, minus some. That table gives V, J and clone size, and the DNA gave D and trimming. The sample has some 100,000 clones, over 70% seen once. This clone was observed a few times. Sequencing was performed on peripheral blood. The sequence was obtained from an elderly man with active or convalescent COVID-19.

The CDR3 DNA is TGTGCCAGCAGATCCCAACAGGGCTATGGCTACACCTTC. It codes for CASRSQQGYGYTF. This chain uses TRBV28 with TRBJ1-2; D is perhaps TRBD1 (6 bases). CDR1 and CDR2 from the germline V gene are MDHEN and SYDVKM. V lost 6 bases to trimming and J lost 4 bases, with 12 bases between them. The CDR3 length is 13 residues.